The next 10 T cell receptor beta chains were all read from a single sample in a study of neurological immune-mediated disorders. One entry per CDR3 protein, called by TCRdb with MiXCR from the 5' RACE reads. Among about 120,000 distinct CDR3 sequences, more than 2.5% were seen once, and the ten largest hold around 1.2%. The sample was PBMCs. These receptors were obtained from a woman aged 25 to 39 with multiple sclerosis.

In its sample, this clonotype was seen many times. V gene TRBV3-1 combines with J gene TRBJ1-2; 7 nucleotides line up with TRBD1. Unmatched junction bases numbered 7, after V lost 7 bases and J lost 8 bases. Germline V lookup: CDR1 LGHDT, CDR2 YNNKEL (reference sequence). This CDR3 contains 12 residues. The CDR3 loop reads CASNIQGEGYTF. The CDR3 coding sequence is TGTGCCAGCAACATCCAGGGGGAAGGCTACACCTTC.

This clonotype was detected ten times or more. J is TRBJ1-1 and V is TRBV7-9, with D tentatively TRBD1 (6 bases). This CDR3 is built from 12 residues. Trimming removed 11 bases at V and 5 bases at J, with 15 bases between. Germline V gives CDR1 SEHNR, CDR2 FQNEAQ (reference sequence). CDR3 sequence: CACSGARTEAFF. The CDR3 DNA sequence: TGTGCCTGCTCGGGGGCGCGGACTGAAGCTTTCTTT.

This clonotype was observed a handful of times. The rearrangement uses TRBV18 and TRBJ2-1; TRBD1 agrees at 8 bases. CDR1 is KGHSH, CDR2 LQKENI, per germline. The CDR3 spans 15 residues. The trim removed 3 bases at V and 3 bases at J, leaving 4 bases unmatched. CDR3: CASSPGQGLYNEQFF. The CDR3 DNA reads TGTGCCAGCTCACCTGGACAGGGACTCTACAATGAGCAGTTCTTC.

The V gene is TRBV27, the J gene TRBJ1-1, with D possibly matching TRBD1 (5 bases). Trimming left V 6 bases short and J 5 bases short, with 19 bases between. The CDR3 extends over 15 amino acids. Germline-derived CDR1 and CDR2 are MNHEY and SMNVEV (reference sequence). The DNA for the CDR3 is TGTGCCAGCAGAGGGCTTAGGGACGTTTATACTGAAGCTTTCTTT. This codes for CASRGLRDVYTEAFF.

This clonotype was seen repeatedly, ten times or more. V usage is TRBV12-3 or TRBV12-4 and J usage is TRBJ1-6, with TRBD1 identical over 9 bases. V lost 11 bases and J lost 8; bases outside the gene matches: 4. CDR3 length: 12 amino acids. The CDR3 coding sequence is TGTGCCTCACGGACAGGGGATTCACCCCTCCACTTT. Protein: CASRTGDSPLHF.

In this sample, this clonotype turned up many times. The CDR3 DNA follows: TGCGCCAGCAGCCCTCCTCCAGGACAGGGCTACGGCTACACCTTC. It specifies CASSPPPGQGYGYTF. The genes are TRBV5-1 and TRBJ1-2; TRBD1 agrees at 8 bases. The junction had 13 bases not matched to a gene; V was cut back by 4 bases and J by 8 bases. Germline V lookup: CDR1 SGHRS, CDR2 YFSETQ. The CDR3 contains 15 residues.

As for this clonotype: A much larger clone sits a single nucleotide away, making a read error possible. The chain links TRBV9 to TRBJ1-6; D is uncertain. The germline V gene encodes CDR1 SGDLS and CDR2 YYNGEE. The CDR3 consists of 16 residues. The CDR3 loop reads CASSPTASSYNSPLNF. The CDR3, as DNA: TGTGCCAGCAGCCCCACGGCGAGCTCCTATAATTCACCCCTCAACTTT.

This clonotype was recorded many times. The chain recombines TRBV6-6 with TRBJ2-7; 14 bases match TRBD2. With V trimmed by 5 bases and J by 3 bases, 6 bases remained unmatched. The germline V gene encodes CDR1 MNHNY and CDR2 SVGAGI (reference sequence). This CDR3 region has 16 residues. The CDR3 DNA reads TGTGCCAGCAGTGGGGGACTAGCGGGAGCGATCTACGAGCAGTACTTC. Residues: CASSGGLAGAIYEQYF.

At least ten counts were recorded for this clonotype. The CDR3 sequence is CSARDSTSGTSYEQYF. The DNA of the CDR3 is TGCAGTGCTAGGGATTCGACTAGCGGGACCTCCTACGAGCAGTACTTC. This rearrangement joins TRBV20-1 to TRBJ2-7, with 11 positions matching TRBD2. Per the germline V gene, CDR1 is DFQATT and CDR2 is SNEGSKA (reference sequence). Trimming at V came to 3 bases and at J to 0 bases, leaving 7 bases not matched to a gene. The CDR3 loop spans 16 amino acids.

This clonotype was counted ten times or more. The V gene is TRBV7-7, the J gene TRBJ2-3; D remains unclear. Germline values: CDR1 SSHAT, CDR2 FNYEAQ (reference sequence). CDR3 length: 13 amino acids. Trimming took 5 bases from V and 4 from J, leaving 10 bases between them. CDR3 sequence reads: CASSPQRADTQYF. The CDR3 nucleotides are TGTGCCAGCAGCCCACAAAGGGCAGATACGCAGTATTTT.